A single sample gave rise to the 13 T cell receptor beta chains below, sequenced in a study of T cells in narcolepsy. Sequencing used immunoSEQ multiplex PCR; TCRdb keeps in-frame clones, though not all of them. Seen here are about 30,000 clones, around 83% observed once, and the top ten hold roughly 0.7%. What was sequenced was memory (CD45RA-) CD4+ T cells from blood. All receptors derive from a human donor in good health.

Comment on this clone: Other nucleotide sequences from this sample produce the same CDR3. V usage is TRBV2 and J usage is TRBJ2-2; D is tentatively TRBD1 or TRBD2 (6 bases each). The CDR3 is 16 residues long. V was trimmed by 3 bases and J by 3 bases, leaving 14 bases between them. Germline CDR1 and CDR2: SNHLY and FYNNEI. CDR3 nucleotide sequence: TGTGCCAGCAGTGAGGGAGGAGGGGGTCACACCGGGGAGCTGTTTTTT. The encoded protein is CASSEGGGGHTGELFF.

The rearrangement links TRBV2 to TRBJ2-3; 7 nucleotides align to TRBD1. The ends lost 5 bases at V and 7 bases at J; junction bases unmatched: 12. Germline CDR1 is SNHLY and CDR2 is FYNNEI. CDR3 size: 15 residues. The CDR3 sequence: CASSHPGTAVNTQYF. The CDR3, as DNA: TGTGCCAGCAGTCACCCCGGGACAGCGGTAAATACGCAGTATTTT.

V usage is TRBV7-9 and J usage is TRBJ1-1; TRBD1 aligns across 12 bases. This CDR3 has 15 residues. The ends lost 5 bases at V and 6 bases at J; junction bases unmatched: 7. Germline lookup yields CDR1 SEHNR and CDR2 FQNEAQ (reference sequence). CDR3 in amino acids: CASSLRGQGAPEAFF. The CDR3, as DNA: TGTGCCAGCAGCCTTCGGGGACAGGGGGCACCTGAAGCTTTCTTT.

V usage is TRBV18 and J usage is TRBJ2-7; 11 bases line up with TRBD1. The CDR3 has 16 residues. Germline V gene sequence: CDR1 KGHSH, CDR2 LQKENI. V shed 0 bases and J 5 bases; nucleotides not matched to a gene: 6. CDR3 DNA sequence: TGTGCCAGCTCACCACCCTCGGGACAGGGGGTCAACGAGCAGTACTTC. This codes for CASSPPSGQGVNEQYF.

The J gene is TRBJ1-2, the V gene TRBV7-2; D uncertain. Trimming stripped 2 bases from V and 4 bases from J, with 11 bases between. Germline loops: CDR1 SGHTA, CDR2 FQGNSA. The CDR3 has 14 residues. The CDR3 here is CASSLIGFGYGYTF. CDR3 bases: TGTGCCAGCAGCTTAATAGGGTTTGGCTATGGCTACACCTTC.

The chain uses TRBV5-4 and TRBJ2-1, with TRBD2 matching over 10 bases. From germline, CDR1 is SGHNT and CDR2 YYREEE (reference sequence). Trimming at V came to 1 base and at J to 5 bases, leaving 9 bases not matched to a gene. CDR3 size: 17 residues. This CDR3 reads CASSLIGSGGAHNEQFF. CDR3 nucleotides: TGTGCCAGCAGCTTGATCGGAAGCGGGGGGGCCCACAATGAGCAGTTCTTC.

This rearrangement joins TRBV7-2 to TRBJ1-1; no definite D call. The V end lost 5 bases, the J end lost 8 bases, and 18 bases lay between the germline ends. The CDR3 consists of 14 residues. In germline, CDR1 is SGHTA, CDR2 FQGNSA. CDR3 region: CASSPDFIGVEAFF. CDR3 bases: TGTGCCAGCAGCCCCGATTTCATCGGGGTAGAAGCTTTCTTT.

The rearrangement uses TRBV7-2 and TRBJ1-2, with 9 positions matching TRBD1. From germline, CDR1 is SGHTA and CDR2 FQGNSA. CDR3 size: 14 residues. Losses at the gene ends were 5 bases for V and 8 bases for J; bases not matched to a gene: 9. The CDR3 loop is CASSLGQGITGYTF. The CDR3 DNA sequence: TGTGCCAGCAGCCTTGGACAGGGGATAACGGGCTACACCTTC.

This chain uses TRBV28 with TRBJ2-2, with TRBD1 identical over 8 bases. There are 16 residues in the CDR3. Germline V gene lookup returns CDR1 MDHEN and CDR2 SYDVKM. Germline trimming cut 4 bases from V and 7 bases from J; bases unmatched to any gene: 11. The CDR3 sequence is CASSSLRTGSNGELFF. The CDR3 region has the DNA TGTGCCAGCAGTTCCCTAAGGACAGGGTCAAACGGGGAGCTGTTTTTT.

To note about this clone: Distinct nucleotide sequences in the sample also encode this CDR3. This chain uses TRBV5-1 with TRBJ2-5, with D unresolved. This CDR3 contains 14 residues. V gave up 0 bases and J gave up 7 bases, with 13 bases separating them. Germline V CDR1 and CDR2: SGHRS, YFSETQ. CDR3 loop: CASSLASETGTQYF. Here the CDR3 DNA reads TGCGCCAGCAGCTTGGCCAGTGAGACCGGGACCCAGTACTTC.

This chain uses TRBV2 with TRBJ1-2; 11 bases match TRBD1. The germline V gene has CDR1 SNHLY and CDR2 FYNNEI. Unmatched junction bases numbered 4, after V lost 0 bases and J lost 7 bases. The CDR3 spans 15 residues. The CDR3 protein is CASSEADRGLRGYTF. The CDR3 DNA sequence: TGTGCCAGCAGTGAAGCGGACAGGGGGCTCCGTGGCTACACCTTC.

This clone came up a few times. This rearrangement joins TRBV5-6 to TRBJ2-7, with D possibly called TRBD1 or TRBD2 (6 bases each). V lost 6 bases and J 2 bases, leaving 15 bases between the germline ends. This CDR3 comprises 14 residues. Germline CDR1 SGHDT, CDR2 YYEEEE. The CDR3 spells CASNGGTHAYEQYF. The CDR3 nucleotides are TGTGCCAGCAACGGGGGCACCCATGCCTACGAGCAGTACTTC.

This chain joins TRBV6-6 and TRBJ2-2; D ambiguous. Germline assignment: CDR1 MNHNY and CDR2 SVGAGI (reference sequence). This CDR3 is built from 15 residues. V lost 5 bases and J 1 base, leaving 11 bases between the germline ends. In DNA form, the CDR3 reads TGTGCCAGCAGTCCCGACCAGCTGAACACCGGGGAGCTGTTTTTT. Its protein is CASSPDQLNTGELFF.